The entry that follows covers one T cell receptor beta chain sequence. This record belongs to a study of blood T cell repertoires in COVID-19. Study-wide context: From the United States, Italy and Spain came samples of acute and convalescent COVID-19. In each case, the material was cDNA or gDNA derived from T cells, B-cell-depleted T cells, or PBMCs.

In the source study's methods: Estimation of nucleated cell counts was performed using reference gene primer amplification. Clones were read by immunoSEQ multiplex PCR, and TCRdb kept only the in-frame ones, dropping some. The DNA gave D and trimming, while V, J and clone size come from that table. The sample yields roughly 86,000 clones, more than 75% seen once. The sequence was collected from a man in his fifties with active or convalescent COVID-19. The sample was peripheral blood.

The DNA for the CDR3 is TGCGCCAGCAGCGGGCAGGGCGCAACTAATGAAAAACTGTTTTTT. This sequence encodes CASSGQGATNEKLFF. V is TRBV5-1 and J is TRBJ1-4; tentative D call: TRBD1 (5 bases). This CDR3 has 15 amino acids. V gave up 4 bases and J gave up 0 bases, with 10 bases separating them. From germline, CDR1 is SGHRS and CDR2 YFSETQ.